Detailed here is one TCR beta chain. Its antigen is unidentified. Germline values: CDR1 SGHRS, CDR2 YFSETQ. V gave up 1 base and J gave up 1 base; unmatched junction bases: 1. The CDR3 is made up of 15 amino acids. The sample is drawn from a study of PD-1 blockade in classical Hodgkin lymphoma. Whole-study context: The nivolumab dose that patients received was 3 mg/kg, given intravenously every 2 weeks.

Time point reported: cycle 4 day 1 (C4D1), after around six weeks of nivolumab. Brentuximab vedotin exposure varied among the patients, all of whom had relapsed after autologous stem cell transplantation. By magnetic negative selection, CD8+ T cells were isolated from the thawed PBMCs. Only in-frame clones appear in the TCRdb table, and some are missing; sequencing was by immunoSEQ multiplex PCR. Of roughly 20,000 clones listed, roughly 82% are singletons. Whole-study results and caveats: Complete responders possessed baseline diversity comparable to newly diagnosed patients. Only CD4+ TCR diversity, not CD8+, had risen significantly by C4D1.

The chain employs TRBV5-1 and TRBJ2-2; 7 nucleotides match TRBD2. Sequencing was performed on CD8+ T cells from blood, taken before the fourth cycle of nivolumab. The sequence was obtained from a human donor with classical Hodgkin lymphoma. In nucleotides, the CDR3 is TGCGCCAGCAGCTTGCGGGGGGAGAACACCGGGGAGCTGTTTTTT. Amino acids: CASSLRGENTGELFF.